The following is a T cell receptor (beta chain) sequence with its context. Germline CDR1 and CDR2: SEHNR and FQNEAQ (reference sequence). The V gene lost 5 bases and the J gene lost 7 bases, with 9 bases spanning the gap. There are 11 residues in the CDR3. This record belongs to a study of blood T cell repertoires in COVID-19. In the study overall: From the United States, Italy and Spain came samples of acute and convalescent COVID-19. PBMCs, B-cell-depleted T cells, or T cells provided the cDNA or gDNA that made up the material.

As processed by the authors: Reference gene primers were amplified, and this amplification served to estimate nucleated cell counts. Measured with immunoSEQ multiplex PCR; TCRdb has only the in-frame clones, and not every one. V and J calls and clone size are those listed in that table; D and trimming were worked out from the DNA. The repertoire includes 90,000 to 100,000 clones, more than 65% of them detected once, and 20% to 30% sits in the top ten. The clonotype comes from a man in his 60s with acute or convalescent COVID-19. Sequenced sample: peripheral blood. This chain connects TRBV7-9 to TRBJ2-7, with unresolved D. CDR3 coding DNA: TGTGCCAGCAGCATACATAAAGAGCAGTACTTC. Its translation: CASSIHKEQYF.